The T cell receptor (beta chain) described here comes from a study of regulatory T cells in long-lasting Graves disease. Notes on this clonotype: Antigen unknown.

Arm-PCR of CDR3 regions and iRepertoire HTBI primers were used to build TCR beta libraries. MiXCR, applied by TCRdb to the multiplex PCR reads, yields one record per CDR3 protein. The sample contains 600,000 to 850,000 distinct CDR3 sequences, about 30% of which appear only once. The time point denotes: persistent/refractory GD, antithyroid drugs over 5 years with positive TRAb. PBMCs were the source of the RNA used for TCR sequencing. Trimming cost V 6 bases and J 2 bases, with 11 bases left between them. Germline V CDR1 and CDR2: MNHNS, SASEGT. This CDR3 spans 15 amino acids. Notes on the study in general: Newly diagnosed Graves' patients had higher TCR diversity than persistent ones. The study found persistent patients shared more public clonotypes (approximately 2,700) than new patients (about 990). Persistent disease exhibited a predilection for TRBV28, TRBJ1-2 and TRBJ2-5.

The sequence was obtained from a female donor with Graves disease. This rearrangement joins TRBV6-1 to TRBJ1-6; D is possibly TRBD1 (6 bases). This sample comprised peripheral blood mononuclear cells (PBMCs), obtained when the disease was refractory, from a patient treated with antithyroid drugs. Here the CDR3 reads CASRPGHPYNSPLHF. The CDR3 nucleotides read TGTGCCAGCAGACCGGGACACCCCTATAATTCACCCCTCCACTTT.